A single sample gave rise to the 27 T cell receptor beta chains below, sequenced in a study of siplizumab effects on memory and regulatory T cells. Method: immunoSEQ multiplex PCR; TCRdb's copy keeps in-frame clones and lacks some. The top ten clones hold roughly 14% of a sample with 70,000 to 95,000 clones, 80% to 90% of them seen once. Sequencing was done on a sample of CD4+ T cells sorted from blood. All receptors come from a human donor in good health.

This chain links TRBV28 with TRBJ1-1; the D gene is possibly TRBD1 (5 bases). Trimming removed 4 bases at V and 1 base at J, with 13 bases between. The CDR3 covers 15 residues. Germline V lookup: CDR1 MDHEN, CDR2 SYDVKM. DNA for the CDR3: TGTGCCAGCAGTTCAGGGATTGGGGGGAACACTGAAGCTTTCTTT. It specifies CASSSGIGGNTEAFF. Variable domain in full (rest from reference TRBV28 and TRBJ1-1): DVKVTQSSRYLVKRTGEKVFLECVQDMDHENMFWYRQDPGLGLRLIYFSYDVKMKEKGDIPEGYSVSREKKERFSLILESASTNQTSMYLCASSSGIGGNTEAFFGQGTRLTVV.

V is TRBV6-5 and J is TRBJ2-1; a possible D gene is TRBD1 (6 bases). The CDR3 sequence is 13 residues long. Trimming cost V 5 bases and J 6 bases, with 11 bases left between them. CDR1 MNHEY and CDR2 SVGAGI come from the germline V gene. In nucleotides, the CDR3 is TGTGCCAGCAGTAGGGGGATCACCAATGAGCAGTTCTTC. Translation gives CASSRGITNEQFF.

The J gene is TRBJ2-3, the V gene TRBV7-6; D may be TRBD1 (5 bases). This CDR3 comprises 15 residues. The V gene lost 5 bases and the J gene lost 4 bases, with 16 bases spanning the gap. Germline V gives CDR1 SGHVS, CDR2 FNYEAQ. CDR3 DNA sequence: TGTGCCAGCAGCGCTAATCATAGGGGCGCAGATACGCAGTATTTT. Residues: CASSANHRGADTQYF.

V is TRBV28 and J is TRBJ1-4; a weak D match, TRBD1 (6 bases). CDR1 is MDHEN, CDR2 SYDVKM, per germline. Trimming removed 2 bases from V and 11 bases from J, with 18 bases in between. This CDR3 contains 15 residues. CDR3 nucleotides: TGTGCCAGCAGTTTAGGAACAGGGTCGTTGAGGAAACTGTTTTTT. It specifies CASSLGTGSLRKLFF.

In its sample, this clone was seen a few times. V and J are TRBV19 and TRBJ1-2; tentative D call: TRBD1 (5 bases). Deletions cut 3 bases from V and 2 bases from J, with 13 bases between. In germline, CDR1 is LNHDA, CDR2 SQIVND (reference sequence). The CDR3 has 15 amino acids. The CDR3 reads CASSIPGRTNYGYTF. The CDR3 DNA reads as TGTGCCAGTAGTATTCCGGGACGGACCAACTATGGCTACACCTTC.

The V call is TRBV19, the J call TRBJ1-3; TRBD1 matches 8 bases. Germline CDR1 reads LNHDA; CDR2 reads SQIVND (reference sequence). CDR3 length equals 15 residues. Trimming at V came to 3 bases and at J to 4 bases, leaving 5 bases not matched to a gene. The CDR3 sequence is CASSIQGARGNTIYF. The DNA of the CDR3 is TGTGCCAGTAGTATCCAGGGGGCTCGAGGAAACACCATATATTTT.

J is TRBJ2-5 and V is TRBV7-8; D may match TRBD1 or TRBD2 (6 bases each). The germline V gene encodes CDR1 SGHVS and CDR2 FQNEAQ. V was clipped by 3 bases and J by 4 bases, with 18 bases between them. The CDR3 covers 16 residues. CDR3 sequence: CASSFRAGQLGETQYF. The CDR3 DNA follows: TGTGCCAGCAGCTTCCGGGCGGGACAACTTGGAGAGACCCAGTACTTC.

This clone was detected only once. This chain links TRBV28 with TRBJ1-2, with 8 bases that match TRBD1. This CDR3 is 14 amino acids long. The germline V gene encodes CDR1 MDHEN and CDR2 SYDVKM. The ends lost 8 bases at V and 0 bases at J; junction bases unmatched: 5. CDR3 protein: CASGGQGPNYGYTF. The CDR3 bases are TGTGCCAGCGGAGGACAGGGACCTAACTATGGCTACACCTTC.

The CDR3 bases are TGTGCCAGTAGTATAGGCGCTAGCGGGACCAATGAGCAGTTCTTC. Residues: CASSIGASGTNEQFF. This chain uses TRBV19 with TRBJ2-1; 9 positions agree with TRBD2. V shed 1 base and J 6 bases; nucleotides not matched to a gene: 4. Germline CDR1 LNHDA, CDR2 SQIVND (reference sequence). CDR3 length: 15 residues.

J is TRBJ1-5 and V is TRBV19; TRBD1 matches at 7 bases. This CDR3 has 13 amino acids. Germline CDR1 reads LNHDA; CDR2 reads SQIVND (reference sequence). J lost 3 bases, V lost 8 bases, and 4 bases had no gene match. The CDR3 DNA reads as TGTGCCAGTGAGGGACAGATCAATCAGCCCCAGCATTTT. Translating gives CASEGQINQPQHF. Looking up the rest from reference TRBV19 and TRBJ1-5 gives the full variable domain: DGGITQSPKYLFRKEGQNVTLSCEQNLNHDAMYWYRQDPGQGLRLIYYSQIVNDFQKGDIAEGYSVSREKKESFPLTVTSAQKNPTAFYLCASEGQINQPQHFGDGTRLSIL.

V and J are TRBV5-4 and TRBJ2-2, with D perhaps being TRBD1 or TRBD2 (5 bases each). Germline lookup yields CDR1 SGHNT and CDR2 YYREEE (reference sequence). This CDR3 contains 14 residues. Trimming took off 10 bases at V and 0 bases at J, with 13 bases between the two ends. CDR3 DNA sequence: TGTGCCCGGGGCATGTTAGCGAACACCGGGGAGCTGTTTTTT. Its protein product is CARGMLANTGELFF.

This clone has a handful of counts. The chain recombines TRBV2 with TRBJ1-2, with D unclear. Trimming shortened V by 5 bases and J by 6 bases, and 10 bases separated the two germline ends. CDR3 size: 12 residues. Germline-derived CDR1 and CDR2 are SNHLY and FYNNEI. CDR3: CASSPRTDGYTF. Written as DNA, the CDR3 is TGTGCCAGCAGTCCGAGGACTGATGGCTACACCTTC.

V usage is TRBV7-9 and J usage is TRBJ2-1, with 7 bases aligning to TRBD2. V gave up 6 bases and J gave up 8 bases; unmatched junction bases: 16. The CDR3 is 16 amino acids. CDR1 and CDR2 (germline): SEHNR, FQNEAQ (reference sequence). The CDR3 DNA sequence: TGTGCCAGCAGACCCACTAGCGCGGAGACATCGCATGAGCAGTTCTTC. Amino acid sequence: CASRPTSAETSHEQFF.

As for this clone: This sample also contains other DNA sequences that code for the same CDR3. The J gene is TRBJ1-2, the V gene TRBV20-1, with D unclear. The CDR3 runs 10 residues. The germline gives CDR1 DFQATT, CDR2 SNEGSKA (reference sequence). Between the trimmed V and J ends, which lost 3 bases and 4 bases, there was a span of 3 bases. DNA for the CDR3: TGCAGTGCTAGTTCCTATGGCTACACCTTC. Its translation: CSASSYGYTF.

The J gene is TRBJ2-7, the V gene TRBV5-1; TRBD2 agrees at 7 bases. From germline, CDR1 is SGHRS and CDR2 YFSETQ. J was trimmed by 4 bases and V by 1 base; bases with no gene match: 8. The CDR3 totals 15 residues. CDR3 nucleotides: TGCGCCAGCAGCTTGAGGGGAGGGTCGGGTTACGAGCAGTACTTC. As protein: CASSLRGGSGYEQYF. The full variable domain, in which reference TRBV5-1 and TRBJ2-7 provide the parts outside the CDR3, is KAGVTQTPRYLIKTRGQQVTLSCSPISGHRSVSWYQQTPGQGLQFLFEYFSETQRNKGNFPGRFSGRQFSNSRSEMNVSTLELGDSALYLCASSLRGGSGYEQYFGPGTRLTVT.

The CDR3 region has the DNA TGTGCCAGCAGTTTAGTTCCGGGGACAGCCTATGGCTACACCTTC. It yields the protein CASSLVPGTAYGYTF. This chain links TRBV28 with TRBJ1-2; 7 bases are a match to TRBD1. V shed 2 bases, J shed 4 bases, and the junction held 7 bases outside the gene matches. The CDR3 spans 15 residues. Germline-derived CDR1 and CDR2 are MDHEN and SYDVKM.

The gene calls are TRBV27 and TRBJ2-1, with 13 positions matching TRBD2. The CDR3 totals 16 residues. V trimming: 7 bases; J trimming: 9 bases; junction bases outside the gene matches: 12. The germline gives CDR1 MNHEY, CDR2 SMNVEV (reference sequence). In DNA form, the CDR3 reads TGTGCCAGCAACGGGTGGGGGACTAGCGGGAAGCTTGAGCAGTTCTTC. Its protein product is CASNGWGTSGKLEQFF.

This clone is a singleton in its sample. The chain recombines TRBV11-2 with TRBJ2-7; TRBD2 aligns across 7 bases. The germline CDR1 and CDR2 sequences are SGHAT and FQNNGV. This CDR3 contains 17 residues. The V gene end was trimmed by 1 base and the J gene end by 1 base; junction bases not matched to a gene: 10. The CDR3 DNA reads as TGTGCCAGCAGCTTAGGTCTGTTGGGAGGGCAGTCCTACGAGCAGTACTTC. Protein: CASSLGLLGGQSYEQYF. Using reference TRBV11-2 and TRBJ2-7 for the parts outside the CDR3, the full variable domain is EAGVAQSPRYKIIEKRQSVAFWCNPISGHATLYWYQQILGQGPKLLIQFQNNGVVDDSQLPKDRFSAERLKGVDSTLKIQPAKLEDSAVYLCASSLGLLGGQSYEQYFGPGTRLTVT.

The gene calls are TRBV5-5 and TRBJ1-2, with D unclear. Deletions cut 2 bases from V and 0 bases from J, with 11 bases between. CDR1 and CDR2 from the germline V gene are SGHKS and YYEKEE (reference sequence). The CDR3 has 15 residues. The CDR3 loop reads CASSFIDSANYGYTF. The CDR3 DNA reads as TGTGCCAGCAGCTTCATAGACTCTGCTAACTATGGCTACACCTTC.

The gene calls are TRBV2 and TRBJ2-1; the D gene is possibly TRBD2 (6 bases). The CDR3 length is 14 residues. Germline values: CDR1 SNHLY, CDR2 FYNNEI. V dropped 7 bases and J dropped 6 bases, with 16 bases sitting between them. The CDR3 DNA sequence: TGTGCCAGCACGGTGGAGATAGCGGCCAATGAGCAGTTCTTC. Translated: CASTVEIAANEQFF. Using reference TRBV2 and TRBJ2-1 for the parts outside the CDR3, the full variable domain is EPEVTQTPSHQVTQMGQEVILRCVPISNHLYFYWYRQILGQKVEFLVSFYNNEISEKSEIFDDQFSVERPDGSNFTLKIRSTKLEDSAMYFCASTVEIAANEQFFGPGTRLTVL.

The chain carries TRBV4-2 and TRBJ1-1, with TRBD1 identical over 7 bases. The J segment lost 1 base and the V segment lost 4 bases, leaving 3 bases of the junction unmatched. The CDR3 totals 14 residues. Germline CDR1 and CDR2: LGHNA and YNFKEQ. The CDR3 region has the DNA TGTGCCAGCAGCCTAGGACAGGCGAACACTGAAGCTTTCTTT. It translates to CASSLGQANTEAFF.

The chain links TRBV30 to TRBJ1-2; no clear D. V gave up 2 bases and J gave up 11 bases, with 12 bases separating them. The CDR3 loop spans 11 amino acids. CDR1 GTSNPN and CDR2 SVGIG come from the germline V gene (reference sequence). CDR3 in DNA: TGTGCCTGGAGTAGAGCCACCGGGTACACCTTC. Translation gives CAWSRATGYTF.

The chain has TRBV6-5 and TRBJ1-4; the D gene is possibly TRBD1 (6 bases). The CDR3 extends over 16 amino acids. Deletions cut 0 bases from V and 8 bases from J, with 16 bases between. Germline loops: CDR1 MNHEY, CDR2 SVGAGI. In DNA, the CDR3 is TGTGCCAGCAGTTACTCGAACAGGGCCGGTCGGGAAAAACTGTTTTTT. Translated, it gives CASSYSNRAGREKLFF.

The rearrangement uses TRBV5-4 and TRBJ2-3; 7 positions agree with TRBD2. V shed 0 bases and J 5 bases; nucleotides not matched to a gene: 3. The germline V gene has CDR1 SGHNT and CDR2 YYREEE (reference sequence). CDR3 length: 14 amino acids. This CDR3 reads CASSLGGREDTQYF. In DNA, the CDR3 is TGTGCCAGCAGCTTGGGGGGGAGGGAAGATACGCAGTATTTT.

The chain has TRBV25-1 and TRBJ2-1, with no clear D. The V gene lost 1 base and the J gene lost 7 bases, with 14 bases spanning the gap. In germline, CDR1 is MGHDK, CDR2 SYGVNS. This CDR3 has 15 amino acids. The CDR3 protein is CASSEFGLMKNEQFF. The CDR3 DNA reads TGTGCCAGCAGTGAATTCGGTCTAATGAAAAATGAGCAGTTCTTC.

Note on this clone: In the same sample, other DNA sequences code for this CDR3. The J gene is TRBJ1-5, the V gene TRBV6-1; D possibly corresponds to TRBD1 (5 bases). The CDR3 spans 13 residues. CDR1 is MNHNS, CDR2 SASEGT, per germline. Trimming cost V 3 bases and J 2 bases, with 5 bases left between them. CDR3 residues: CASSDRGNQPQHF. CDR3 DNA sequence: TGTGCCAGCAGTGACAGGGGCAATCAGCCCCAGCATTTT.

This clone was recorded once. The rearrangement links TRBV6-6 to TRBJ2-1, with D possibly TRBD2 on 5 matching bases. Trimming took off 6 bases at V and 2 bases at J, with 14 bases between the two ends. Germline V gene sequence: CDR1 MNHNY, CDR2 SVGAGI (reference sequence). The CDR3 contains 15 residues. Written as DNA, the CDR3 is TGTGCCAGCAGCGATGAGGGTGCCCCCTACAATGAGCAGTTCTTC. Protein: CASSDEGAPYNEQFF.